The present entry profiles one T cell receptor beta chain with its context. The antigen is undetermined. Only in-frame clones appear in the TCRdb table, and some are missing; sequencing was by immunoSEQ multiplex PCR. The table lists 130,000 or so clones, 90% of them singletons. This entry comes from a study of T cell responses to AZD1222 COVID-19 vaccine. Study overall: Second-dose timings of about 4 or about 12 weeks were pooled. Study outcomes and limitations: It should be noted that donors were predominantly white British and more often female, and clonal diversity was possibly underestimated. Baseline seropositivity characterized only 5 to 7 AZD1222 recipients.

This CDR3 is built from 16 residues. Germline assignment: CDR1 ENHRY and CDR2 SYGVKD. Trimming took 2 bases from V and 9 from J, leaving 17 bases between them. The receptor's source is an adult in good health. This sample comprised peripheral blood, obtained on day 0 of AZD1222 vaccination. The V gene is TRBV10-3, the J gene TRBJ1-6; TRBD1 is a possible D gene (6 bases). CDR3 nucleotide sequence: TGTGCCATCAGTGAGAGGCAGAGGGGGGAGGGTTCACCCCTCCACTTT. It translates to CAISERQRGEGSPLHF.